The T cell receptor beta chain described here comes from a study of blood T cells in healthy people across ages. Study in general: Template switching captured about one barcoded beta molecule per two T cells.

In its sample, this clonotype was seen a few times. The length of the CDR3 is 16 residues. Germline-derived CDR1 and CDR2 are SEHNR and FQNEAQ (reference sequence). Trimming at V came to 4 bases and at J to 0 bases, leaving 7 bases not matched to a gene. Through a sample-barcoded 5' primer and a J-beta primer mix, a second PCR was run for roughly 7 to 12 cycles. TCRdb analysed the 5' RACE reads with MiXCR anew, one entry per CDR3 protein. The sample shows about 1,400,000 distinct CDR3 sequences, roughly 40% of them seen only once. V is TRBV7-9 and J is TRBJ2-7; 9 nucleotides line up with TRBD1. This TCR was sampled from a young woman in good health. The sequenced sample consisted of blood. The CDR3 nucleotides read TGTGCCAGCAGCTCCGGGACAGGGAAGAGCTCCTACGAGCAGTACTTC. Its translation is CASSSGTGKSSYEQYF.